This entry lists 7 T cell receptor beta chains sequenced from one sample in a study of T-cell reconstitution after alpha-beta-depleted transplantation in children. Unique molecular identifiers were incorporated when the TCRbeta library was constructed. TCRdb processed the PCR reads anew with MiXCR; each CDR3 protein has one entry. In the table there are some 290,000 distinct CDR3 sequences, more than 20% of which are singletons. The source was PBMCs, mostly from graft donor cells, collected 180 days after TCRalphabeta/CD19-depleted stem cell transplant. These receptors originate from a male patient younger than 18 who had a stem cell transplant for acute lymphoblastic leukemia, so the T cells may come from the graft donor.

Only a few counts were recorded for this clonotype. The chain couples TRBV5-1 to TRBJ1-1; D call uncertain. Trimming removed 1 base from V and 0 bases from J, with 7 bases in between. Germline-derived CDR1 and CDR2 are SGHRS and YFSETQ. This CDR3 spans 14 amino acids. The CDR3 region is CASSLNQLNTEAFF. The CDR3 nucleotides are TGCGCCAGCAGCTTGAATCAGCTGAACACTGAAGCTTTCTTT. Together with reference TRBV5-1 and TRBJ1-1, the CDR3 gives the full variable domain: KAGVTQTPRYLIKTRGQQVTLSCSPISGHRSVSWYQQTPGQGLQFLFEYFSETQRNKGNFPGRFSGRQFSNSRSEMNVSTLELGDSALYLCASSLNQLNTEAFFGQGTRLTVV.

This rearrangement joins TRBV9 to TRBJ1-4; D is undetermined. From germline, CDR1 is SGDLS and CDR2 YYNGEE. The CDR3 is 17 amino acids. V shed 0 bases and J shed 0 bases, with 12 bases lying between them. The DNA for the CDR3 is TGTGCCAGCAGCGTAGTGCCATCGGGAGCAACTAATGAAAAACTGTTTTTT. This gives the protein CASSVVPSGATNEKLFF. The full variable domain, rest sourced from reference TRBV9 and TRBJ1-4, is DSGVTQTPKHLITATGQRVTLRCSPRSGDLSVYWYQQSLDQGLQFLIQYYNGEERAKGNILERFSAQQFPDLHSELNLSSLELGDSALYFCASSVVPSGATNEKLFFGSGTQLSVL.

The chain joins TRBV7-2 to TRBJ2-2, with D perhaps matching TRBD2 (5 bases). The V end was cut by 3 bases, the J end by 7 bases, with 12 bases between. Looked up from germline, CDR1 is SGHTA and CDR2 is FQGNSA. The CDR3 is 14 residues long. The CDR3 region is CASSLDSEHGELFF. The CDR3 DNA reads as TGTGCCAGCAGCTTGGATAGCGAGCACGGGGAGCTGTTTTTT.

This clonotype has at least ten counts. The rearrangement uses TRBV12-3 or TRBV12-4 and TRBJ2-5; 15 nucleotides line up with TRBD2. J gave up 4 bases and V 2 bases, and 2 bases lay outside the gene matches. This CDR3 comprises 16 residues. This CDR3 is CASSLRGLAGGETQYF. The CDR3 DNA follows: TGTGCCAGCAGTTTAAGGGGACTAGCGGGAGGAGAGACCCAGTACTTC.

This chain joins TRBV6-5 and TRBJ2-5; 12 nucleotides match TRBD2. V gave up 1 base and J gave up 7 bases; unmatched junction bases: 7. The germline gives CDR1 MNHEY, CDR2 SVGAGI. CDR3 length equals 16 residues. In DNA, the CDR3 is TGTGCCAGCAGTTACTGGCTAGCGGGAGGGTCGGGGACCCAGTACTTC. Its translation: CASSYWLAGGSGTQYF.

This clonotype was recorded a few times. V is TRBV6-4 and J is TRBJ2-1; TRBD2 aligns across 9 bases. CDR1 and CDR2 from the germline V gene are MRHNA and SNTAGT. The CDR3 loop spans 16 amino acids. J lost 5 bases, V lost 0 bases, and 5 bases had no gene match. CDR3 in DNA: TGTGCCAGCAGTGACTCTATAGCGGGAGTCGACAATGAGCAGTTCTTC. As protein: CASSDSIAGVDNEQFF.

This clonotype was observed a handful of times. This chain links TRBV7-8 with TRBJ2-7, with 9 bases lining up with TRBD1. The CDR3 is 15 amino acids. Trimming at V came to 1 base and at J to 4 bases, leaving 5 bases not matched to a gene. Per the germline V gene, CDR1 is SGHVS and CDR2 is FQNEAQ. CDR3 nucleotide sequence: TGTGCCAGCAGCTTAGAAGGGACAGGGCCTTACGAGCAGTACTTC. Translating gives CASSLEGTGPYEQYF.